Listed here are 10 T cell receptor beta chains from one sample, sequenced in a study of T cell repertoires in cytomegalovirus infection. TCRdb re-derived calls from the reads in MiXCR, one entry per CDR3 protein. This table has around 300,000 distinct CDR3 sequences, roughly 9.5% appearing once. The sequenced sample consisted of PBMCs. These receptors were taken from a human donor in good health (CMV status not recorded). Some clones in this sample may be carry-over from other donors' samples.

This clonotype has more than one count but fewer than ten. Here the CDR3 reads CASSRGTIIMNTEAFF. The CDR3 bases are TGTGCCAGCAGCAGGGGGACAATTATCATGAACACTGAAGCTTTCTTT. The rearrangement uses TRBV5-4 and TRBJ1-1, with D possibly TRBD1 on 6 matching bases. CDR1 is SGHNT and CDR2 is YYREEE in the germline V gene (reference sequence). The V gene lost 4 bases and the J gene lost 0 bases, with 16 bases spanning the gap. The CDR3 is made up of 16 amino acids.

J is TRBJ2-3 and V is TRBV6-2 or TRBV6-3; the match to TRBD2 covers 7 bases. The germline gives CDR1 MNHEY, CDR2 SVGEGT. This CDR3 is built from 11 residues. The ends lost 8 bases at V and 5 bases at J; junction bases unmatched: 1. The CDR3 loop is CASGRGDTQYF. The CDR3 nucleotides are TGTGCCAGCGGGAGGGGAGATACGCAGTATTTT.

This clonotype has more than one count but fewer than ten. The gene calls are TRBV4-1 and TRBJ1-6; D possibly corresponds to TRBD1 (5 bases). Per germline, CDR1 MGHRA and CDR2 YSYEKL. Trimming took 0 bases from V and 0 from J, leaving 15 bases between them. The CDR3 length is 19 residues. The CDR3 protein is CASSQDSFGGGSYNSPLHF. In nucleotides, the CDR3 is TGCGCCAGCAGCCAAGATTCATTCGGGGGGGGCTCCTATAATTCACCCCTCCACTTT.

Only a few counts were recorded for this clonotype. J is TRBJ2-5 and V is TRBV20-1; D is possibly TRBD1 or TRBD2 (5 bases each). Trimming shortened V by 7 bases and J by 4 bases, and 22 bases separated the two germline ends. The germline V gene has CDR1 DFQATT and CDR2 SNEGSKA (reference sequence). CDR3 length: 15 residues. The CDR3 loop reads CSVRSRDAVPETQYF. The CDR3 nucleotides are TGCAGTGTCCGCTCCCGGGACGCAGTCCCAGAGACCCAGTACTTC.

The chain has TRBV24-1 and TRBJ2-1; 9 bases are shared with TRBD2. The CDR3 extends over 16 amino acids. V was pared by 2 bases and J by 7 bases, with 8 bases of the junction left unmatched. The V gene's germline CDR1 is KGHDR and CDR2 SFDVKD. CDR3: CATSDWDSGSLNEQFF. Here the CDR3 DNA reads TGTGCCACCAGTGATTGGGATAGCGGGAGTCTGAATGAGCAGTTCTTC.

This clonotype came up once. This chain uses TRBV19 with TRBJ1-5; D is undetermined. Germline V gene lookup returns CDR1 LNHDA and CDR2 SQIVND (reference sequence). The CDR3 loop spans 14 amino acids. V was shortened by 5 bases and J by 0 bases, with 8 bases between the two germline ends. CDR3: CASSHRSSNQPQHF. In nucleotides, the CDR3 is TGTGCCAGTAGTCACCGGAGTAGCAATCAGCCCCAGCATTTT.

This clonotype appeared a few times. This chain joins TRBV7-9 and TRBJ2-1, with TRBD2 matching 9 bases. CDR1 SEHNR and CDR2 FQNEAQ come from the germline V gene (reference sequence). This CDR3 spans 17 amino acids. The V and J ends lost 4 bases and 1 base, in that order; junction bases with no gene match: 8. CDR3 sequence reads: CASSSRLAGNSYNEQFF. In DNA, the CDR3 is TGTGCCAGCAGCTCCAGGCTAGCGGGAAATTCCTACAATGAGCAGTTCTTC.

This rearrangement joins TRBV20-1 to TRBJ1-6, with 7 bases matching TRBD1. Germline V CDR1 and CDR2: DFQATT, SNEGSKA (reference sequence). Trimming removed 3 bases from V and 9 bases from J; junction bases left unmatched: 14. The CDR3 has 16 amino acids. The CDR3 loop is CSARAQGVEPTSPLHF. Here the CDR3 DNA reads TGCAGTGCTAGGGCCCAGGGGGTAGAACCTACTTCACCCCTCCACTTT.

This chain connects TRBV12-5 to TRBJ1-2; 7 nucleotides match TRBD1. The V and J ends lost 4 bases and 0 bases, in that order; junction bases with no gene match: 5. The CDR3 is 15 amino acids. Germline CDR1 LGHNT, CDR2 FRNRAP. The chain's CDR3 is CASGSDREANYGYTF. The CDR3 DNA follows: TGTGCTAGTGGTTCCGACAGGGAAGCTAACTATGGCTACACCTTC.

Of note for this clonotype: A much bigger clone sits one base away, suggesting this may be a read error. The chain couples TRBV7-2 to TRBJ2-1, with TRBD2 identical over 8 bases. This CDR3 contains 13 residues. Germline V gene sequence: CDR1 SGHTA, CDR2 FQGNSA. The V segment lost 8 bases and the J segment 5 bases; nucleotides outside the gene matches: 5. The DNA of the CDR3 is TGTGCCAGCGGCCGCGGGAGGAACAATGAGCAGTTCTTC. Translation: CASGRGRNNEQFF.